This TCR beta chain stems from a study of shared clonotypes between healthy human individuals. The study separated CD4+ cells into CD45RA+ naive and CD45RA-negative memory subsets. DNA at 150 to 200 ng, 25,000 to 35,000 T cell genomes, went into sorted-subset replicate PCRs. Some clones are missing from TCRdb's copy, which holds only in-frame ones; the method was immunoSEQ multiplex PCR. Here the sample spans some 300,000 clones, about 73% being singletons. Regarding the study as a whole: Against clonotypes common to all four donors, non-shared ones had lower generation probabilities. Few donors limited the genetic and exposure-history diversity represented.

Of note for this clone: What it binds is unknown. The same CDR3 also results from other DNA sequences found in this sample.

The CDR3 contains 13 residues. CDR1 is KGHSH and CDR2 is LQKENI in the germline V gene. Trimming cost V 4 bases and J 1 base, with 7 bases left between them. The sample was memory CD4+ T cells sorted from blood. Specified subset: CD45RA-negative fraction. V usage is TRBV18 and J usage is TRBJ1-1; D is unclear. This clonotype was sampled from a man aged 30-40 years in good health. The CDR3 reads CASSQGQNTEAFF. In nucleotides, the CDR3 is TGTGCCAGCTCACAAGGGCAGAACACTGAAGCTTTCTTT.